This TCR beta chain was sequenced in a study of post-analysis software for immune sequencing data. Study background: Multiple sclerosis in the patients followed relapsing-remitting, secondary progressive and progressive-relapsing courses. Findings and caveats of the study: People with multiple sclerosis had a significantly lower normalized Chao1 diversity than controls did. F measure showed strong co-clustering of same-batch samples.

Sequencing libraries made from TCR beta cDNA carried unique molecular identifiers. Roughly 0.5 million cDNA molecules were obtained from approximately 1 to 10 million T cells. Each CDR3 protein is one row after TCRdb ran MiXCR on the PCR reads. The profile shows hundreds of thousands of distinct CDR3 sequences, around 64% of them singletons. This clonotype was counted between two and nine times. What it recognizes is unknown. The sample was blood. The sequence was obtained from a girl aged 2 to 9 with multiple sclerosis.

CDR3 sequence reads: CSARGQGGEKLFF. The CDR3 nucleotides read TGCAGTGCTAGAGGGCAGGGAGGCGAAAAACTGTTTTTT. The chain uses TRBV20-1 and TRBJ1-4, with D perhaps matching TRBD1 (5 bases). Per germline, CDR1 DFQATT and CDR2 SNEGSKA (reference sequence). With 1 base removed from V and 8 bases from J, the gap between germline ends came to 11 bases. This CDR3 comprises 13 residues.